This is a list of T cell receptor beta chains from one sample in a study of T cells in Graves' hyperthyroidism and ophthalmopathy. TCRdb re-called the multiplex PCR reads with MiXCR, one entry per CDR3 protein. The profile covers 600,000 to 700,000 distinct CDR3 sequences, with about 45% appearing a single time and under 8% taken by the ten largest. What was sequenced was peripheral blood or thyroid tissue (not recorded which). The receptors here all came from an adult man with Graves' disease, either hyperthyroidism or ophthalmopathy (not recorded which). The CDR3 runs from the conserved cysteine through the conserved F or W. D genes are given only for firm matches. Size is omitted from some rows. Given values are once, few, many or a class for expanded clones.

V gene	J gene	D gene	clone size	CDR3 DNA	CDR3 protein
TRBV29-1	TRBJ2-5	NA	NA	TGCAGCGTTGATGGTGGGTCGGGCCAAGAGACCCAGTACTTC	CSVDGGSGQETQYF
TRBV20-1	TRBJ1-1	TRBD1	few	TGCAGTGCTGGAGGACAGGCGTTGAACACTGAAGCTTTCTTT	CSAGGQALNTEAFF
TRBV10-2	TRBJ1-6	NA	NA	TGCGTCAGCTCAGAGGGAACCTCACCCCTCCACTTT	CVSSEGTSPLHF
TRBV7-2	TRBJ1-1	TRBD1	many	TGTGCCAGCAGCGTACAGACAGGGGTCACTGAAGCTTTCTTT	CASSVQTGVTEAFF
TRBV7-2	TRBJ2-5	TRBD1	NA	TGTGCCAGCAGCTCCCGGGACAGGGGGCGGACCCAGTACTTC	CASSSRDRGRTQYF
TRBV7-6	TRBJ2-5	NA	few	TGTGCCAGCAGCAATCTTCAGGGGGGCCAAGAGACCCAGTACTTC	CASSNLQGGQETQYF
TRBV5-1	TRBJ2-2	TRBD1	NA	TGCGCCAGCAGCACAAAGACAGGGCCGAACACCGGGGAGCTGTTTTTT	CASSTKTGPNTGELFF
TRBV9	TRBJ2-7	NA	once	TGTGCCAGCAGCTTAGTTTTAGGACAGCGTAGCTCCTACGAGCAGTACTTC	CASSLVLGQRSSYEQYF
TRBV29-1	TRBJ2-5	NA	NA	TGCAGCGTCACCCCCGGGAAGACCCAGTACTTC	CSVTPGKTQYF
TRBV29-1	TRBJ1-2	TRBD1	NA	TGCAGCGTAGAGGGGACAGCTCTCAAAAAAAACTATGGCTACACCTTC	CSVEGTALKKNYGYTF
TRBV9	TRBJ1-2	TRBD1	NA	TGTGCCAGCAGCCAAGGCCCGGGACAGGGGGCCACCTTC	CASSQGPGQGATF
TRBV24-1	TRBJ1-2	NA	many	TGTGCCACCAGTGATCCTTCGAAACAGGGAAGCTATGGCTACACCTTC	CATSDPSKQGSYGYTF
TRBV2	TRBJ2-7	NA	few	TGTGCCAGCAGTGAAGCGCGGAAGGGATTAAATGTCTACGAGCAGTACTTC	CASSEARKGLNVYEQYF
TRBV7-9	TRBJ1-5	NA	many	TGTGCCAGCAGCTTATGGGAGAATCAGCCCCAGCATTTT	CASSLWENQPQHF
TRBV5-4	TRBJ1-5	NA	few	TGTGCCAGCAGCTTGGAAGGGTCTCGGCCCCAGCATTTT	CASSLEGSRPQHF